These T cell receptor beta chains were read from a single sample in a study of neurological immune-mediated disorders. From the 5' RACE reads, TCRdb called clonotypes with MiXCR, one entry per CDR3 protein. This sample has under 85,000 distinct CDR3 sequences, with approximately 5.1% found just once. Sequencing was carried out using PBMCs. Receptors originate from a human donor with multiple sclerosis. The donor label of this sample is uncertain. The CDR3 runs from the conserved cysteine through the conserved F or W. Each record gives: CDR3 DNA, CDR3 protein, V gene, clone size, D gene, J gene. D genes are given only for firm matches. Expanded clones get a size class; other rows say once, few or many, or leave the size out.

CDR3nt: TGTGCCAGCAGCCCCGACAGGGAGCGAAACATTCAGTACTTC
CDR3aa: CASSPDRERNIQYF
v_gene: TRBV6-6
abundance: many
d_gene: TRBD1
j_gene: TRBJ2-4

CDR3nt: TGTGCCAGCAGCCAAGGGGCGGGGGGGCCCTACAATGAGCAGTTCTTC
CDR3aa: CASSQGAGGPYNEQFF
v_gene: TRBV3-1
abundance: many
d_gene: TRBD2
j_gene: TRBJ2-1

CDR3nt: TGTGCCAGCAGTTCCGGGGGGGCTCAGCCCCAGCATTTT
CDR3aa: CASSSGGAQPQHF
v_gene: TRBV6-5
abundance: many
d_gene: .
j_gene: TRBJ1-5

CDR3nt: TGTGCCAGCAGCCCGGGGACAAGCCTTGAAGCTTTCTTT
CDR3aa: CASSPGTSLEAFF
v_gene: TRBV5-6
abundance: many
d_gene: .
j_gene: TRBJ1-1

CDR3nt: TGCGCCAGCAGCTTGGCCGGTCAGGCAGACTATGGCTACACCTTC
CDR3aa: CASSLAGQADYGYTF
v_gene: TRBV5-1
abundance: many
d_gene: .
j_gene: TRBJ1-2

CDR3nt: TGCGCCAGCAGCCCGAGGCCGCAGCCCCAGCATTTT
CDR3aa: CASSPRPQPQHF
v_gene: TRBV5-1
abundance: many
d_gene: .
j_gene: TRBJ1-5

CDR3nt: TGTGCCAGCAGCTTGTCTCCGGACGGTTACTACGAGCAGTACTTC
CDR3aa: CASSLSPDGYYEQYF
v_gene: TRBV5-5
abundance: many
d_gene: .
j_gene: TRBJ2-7

CDR3nt: TGCAGTGCTGAGCGGACCGTTCCCTATGGCTACACCTTC
CDR3aa: CSAERTVPYGYTF
v_gene: TRBV20-1
abundance: .
d_gene: .
j_gene: TRBJ1-2

CDR3nt: TGCAGTGCTTCTGGACGTATCACAGATACGCAGTATTTT
CDR3aa: CSASGRITDTQYF
v_gene: TRBV20-1
abundance: few
d_gene: .
j_gene: TRBJ2-3

CDR3nt: TGTGCCAGCAGTGTTAGCGGGGGGGACCCCTACGAGCAGTACTTC
CDR3aa: CASSVSGGDPYEQYF
v_gene: TRBV25-1
abundance: many
d_gene: TRBD2
j_gene: TRBJ2-7

CDR3nt: TGTGCCAGCAGTTACTACGCAGGGATCGAAGCTTTCTTT
CDR3aa: CASSYYAGIEAFF
v_gene: TRBV6-5
abundance: many
d_gene: .
j_gene: TRBJ1-1

CDR3nt: TGTGCCAGCAGTTTAGGAAGCTCTGGGGCCAACGTCCTGACTTTC
CDR3aa: CASSLGSSGANVLTF
v_gene: TRBV9
abundance: many
d_gene: .
j_gene: TRBJ2-6

CDR3nt: TGTGCCAGCAGCCCAGAGACTAGAATACATGAGCAGTTCTTC
CDR3aa: CASSPETRIHEQFF
v_gene: TRBV7-6
abundance: many
d_gene: .
j_gene: TRBJ2-1

CDR3nt: TGCAGTGCTAGGGACAGGCACCAGGAAAAACTGTTTTTT
CDR3aa: CSARDRHQEKLFF
v_gene: TRBV20-1
abundance: many
d_gene: TRBD1
j_gene: TRBJ1-4

CDR3nt: TGTGCCAGCAGTGGACAGGGGAGGGTTGAAGCTTTCTTT
CDR3aa: CASSGQGRVEAFF
v_gene: TRBV6-1
abundance: many
d_gene: TRBD1
j_gene: TRBJ1-1

CDR3nt: TGTGCCAGCAATAGCGGGGGGTTCATGAACACTGAAGCTTTCTTT
CDR3aa: CASNSGGFMNTEAFF
v_gene: TRBV6-5
abundance: many
d_gene: .
j_gene: TRBJ1-1

CDR3nt: TGCGCCAGCAGCCGTCGACAGGGAAGTAAAGAGACCCAGTACTTC
CDR3aa: CASSRRQGSKETQYF
v_gene: TRBV5-1
abundance: many
d_gene: TRBD1
j_gene: TRBJ2-5

CDR3nt: TGCAGCGTTGTTCCAGGGGATAGCAGCTACACCTTC
CDR3aa: CSVVPGDSSYTF
v_gene: TRBV29-1
abundance: many
d_gene: .
j_gene: TRBJ1-2

CDR3nt: TGCAGCGGAACGGGACTAGGTTTGGCAGATACGCAGTATTTT
CDR3aa: CSGTGLGLADTQYF
v_gene: TRBV29-1
abundance: many
d_gene: TRBD2
j_gene: TRBJ2-3

CDR3nt: TGTGCCAGCAGACCTCGGGAAGGGGCCATCTCTGGGGCCAACGTCCTGACTTTC
CDR3aa: CASRPREGAISGANVLTF
v_gene: TRBV7-2
abundance: many
d_gene: .
j_gene: TRBJ2-6

CDR3nt: TGCAGTGCTAGAGAACTCGGGGACCCGAACACTGAAGCTTTCTTT
CDR3aa: CSARELGDPNTEAFF
v_gene: TRBV20-1
abundance: many
d_gene: .
j_gene: TRBJ1-1

CDR3nt: TGCAGCGTTATACAGGGGTCGCCTGAAGCTTTCTTT
CDR3aa: CSVIQGSPEAFF
v_gene: TRBV29-1
abundance: many
d_gene: TRBD1
j_gene: TRBJ1-1

CDR3nt: TGCGCCAGCAGCTTGAACACAGGGTCTGGGGCCAACGTCCTGACTTTC
CDR3aa: CASSLNTGSGANVLTF
v_gene: TRBV5-1
abundance: many
d_gene: .
j_gene: TRBJ2-6

CDR3nt: TGTGCCAGCAGCTCGCTGGGGGGGGTCCCCTTCACAGATACGCAGTATTTT
CDR3aa: CASSSLGGVPFTDTQYF
v_gene: TRBV7-3
abundance: many
d_gene: TRBD2
j_gene: TRBJ2-3

CDR3nt: TGCGCCAGCAGCCCAAGCCGGGACAGACCTAATGAAAAACTGTTTTTT
CDR3aa: CASSPSRDRPNEKLFF
v_gene: TRBV5-1
abundance: many
d_gene: TRBD1
j_gene: TRBJ1-4

CDR3nt: TGTGCCAGCAGTGAATCAGAGGGGGTCCAGTTCTTC
CDR3aa: CASSESEGVQFF
v_gene: TRBV2
abundance: many
d_gene: .
j_gene: TRBJ2-1

CDR3nt: TGTGCCAGCAGCTTAGTATGGGGGCCCGAGACCCAGTACTTC
CDR3aa: CASSLVWGPETQYF
v_gene: TRBV7-2
abundance: many
d_gene: .
j_gene: TRBJ2-5

CDR3nt: TGTGCCAGCAGCACAGGAATCTATGGCTACACCTTC
CDR3aa: CASSTGIYGYTF
v_gene: TRBV7-9
abundance: many
d_gene: .
j_gene: TRBJ1-2

CDR3nt: TGTGCCAGCAGCACACAGGGGGACTCCTACAATGAGCAGTTCTTC
CDR3aa: CASSTQGDSYNEQFF
v_gene: TRBV9
abundance: many
d_gene: TRBD1
j_gene: TRBJ2-1

CDR3nt: TGCAGTGCTATACCCACGGGACAGGGATACGAGCAGTACTTC
CDR3aa: CSAIPTGQGYEQYF
v_gene: TRBV20-1
abundance: many
d_gene: TRBD1
j_gene: TRBJ2-7

CDR3nt: TGTGCCAGCAGCTTAAGGGCCCCCCAACTAGCGGCCAACTCCTACGAGCAGTACTTC
CDR3aa: CASSLRAPQLAANSYEQYF
v_gene: TRBV11-2
abundance: many
d_gene: TRBD2
j_gene: TRBJ2-7

CDR3nt: TGTGCCACCAGTGACCCTTCCGGACAGGGGAGCACAGATACGCAGTATTTT
CDR3aa: CATSDPSGQGSTDTQYF
v_gene: TRBV24-1
abundance: many
d_gene: TRBD1
j_gene: TRBJ2-3

CDR3nt: TGTGCCACCAGCAGAGATTCCTCCTGGGGCTACACCTTC
CDR3aa: CATSRDSSWGYTF
v_gene: TRBV15
abundance: many
d_gene: .
j_gene: TRBJ1-2

CDR3nt: TGTGCCAGCAGTCCTGCCGGGGTACTATACGAGCAGTACTTC
CDR3aa: CASSPAGVLYEQYF
v_gene: TRBV6-6
abundance: many
d_gene: .
j_gene: TRBJ2-7

CDR3nt: TGCGCCAGCAGCGGAGGCCCTAGCACAGATACGCAGTATTTT
CDR3aa: CASSGGPSTDTQYF
v_gene: TRBV5-1
abundance: many
d_gene: .
j_gene: TRBJ2-3

CDR3nt: TGTGCCAGTAGACCTCTCGGGGACCGGGCTTTCTTT
CDR3aa: CASRPLGDRAFF
v_gene: TRBV19
abundance: .
d_gene: .
j_gene: TRBJ1-1

CDR3nt: TGCGCCAGCAGCCCGCGTGTGCCTCGTAACTATGGCTACACCTTC
CDR3aa: CASSPRVPRNYGYTF
v_gene: TRBV5-1
abundance: many
d_gene: .
j_gene: TRBJ1-2

CDR3nt: TGCGCCAGCAGCTTGTTAGCGGGTCCCGGGGAGCTGTTTTTT
CDR3aa: CASSLLAGPGELFF
v_gene: TRBV5-1
abundance: many
d_gene: TRBD2
j_gene: TRBJ2-2

CDR3nt: TGTGCCAGCAGCGGGACAGGGAACCAAGAGACCCAGTACTTC
CDR3aa: CASSGTGNQETQYF
v_gene: TRBV12-3/TRBV12-4
abundance: many
d_gene: TRBD1
j_gene: TRBJ2-5

CDR3nt: TGCGCCAGCAGCCAGCCGGGGGCCCCAGATACGCAGTATTTT
CDR3aa: CASSQPGAPDTQYF
v_gene: TRBV5-1
abundance: many
d_gene: .
j_gene: TRBJ2-3

CDR3nt: TGTGCCAGCTCACCACCCGGAGGGAGGAACACTGAAGCTTTCTTT
CDR3aa: CASSPPGGRNTEAFF
v_gene: TRBV18
abundance: many
d_gene: .
j_gene: TRBJ1-1

CDR3nt: TGTGCCAGCACCATTCAGGGGGCAATGTCTGGAAACACCATATATTTT
CDR3aa: CASTIQGAMSGNTIYF
v_gene: TRBV5-5
abundance: many
d_gene: TRBD1
j_gene: TRBJ1-3

CDR3nt: TGTGCCAGCAGCCAAAACGGTAACTATGGCTACACCTTC
CDR3aa: CASSQNGNYGYTF
v_gene: TRBV3-1
abundance: many
d_gene: .
j_gene: TRBJ1-2